The 23 T cell receptor beta chains in this list originate from one sample, sequenced in a study of vaccination effects on CD4 cells after COVID-19. These receptors have no identified antigens. Sequencing used immunoSEQ multiplex PCR; TCRdb keeps in-frame clones, though not all of them. This table has around 50,000 clones, over 60% appearing once. CD4+ T cell isolation took place after approximately 11 days of culture. SARS-CoV-2 infected the person between March and December 2020, as confirmed by PCR. Every participant took two doses of the BNT162b2 or mRNA-1273 vaccine. This sample comprised CD4+ T cells from PBMCs cultured without peptide, obtained after COVID-19 vaccination. The receptor source for this set is a human donor who had a prior SARS-CoV-2 infection.

J is TRBJ2-7 and V is TRBV2; unclear D gene. CDR1 SNHLY and CDR2 FYNNEI come from the germline V gene. The ends were cut back, 6 bases at V and 6 bases at J, with 9 bases in the middle. This CDR3 region has 11 residues. CDR3 protein: CASRGVVEQYF. The DNA of the CDR3 is TGTGCCAGCAGAGGTGTCGTCGAGCAGTACTTC.

The chain joins TRBV20-1 to TRBJ2-7, with 12 bases that match TRBD2. Germline lookup yields CDR1 DFQATT and CDR2 SNEGSKA (reference sequence). This CDR3 has 17 amino acids. Losses at the gene ends were 6 bases for V and 1 base for J; bases not matched to a gene: 13. For the CDR3, the DNA is TGCAGTGCCAGTCTGGAACTAGCGGGAGGCACATCCTACGAGCAGTACTTC. Translated: CSASLELAGGTSYEQYF.

Worth noting for this clone: Its ends do not fully match the called genes, so a read error is possible. V usage is TRBV7-7 and J usage is TRBJ2-5, with TRBD2 identical over 15 bases. The CDR3 length is 16 residues. Germline V gene lookup returns CDR1 SSHAT and CDR2 FNYEAQ (reference sequence). The CDR3 DNA reads TGTGCTAGCAGCCCGGGACTAGCGGGGGGTCAAGAGACCCAGTACTTC. This gives the protein CASSPGLAGGQETQYF.

This chain links TRBV11-1 with TRBJ1-5, with D perhaps TRBD1 (5 bases). Germline CDR1 is SGHAT and CDR2 is FQDESV (reference sequence). This CDR3 comprises 13 residues. Trimming removed 4 bases at V and 6 bases at J, with 10 bases between. The DNA for the CDR3 is TGTGCCAGCAGCTGGGGGAGGGGTCAGCCCCAGCATTTT. Residues: CASSWGRGQPQHF. Full variable domain (outside the CDR3, taken from reference TRBV11-1 and TRBJ1-5): EAEVAQSPRYKITEKSQAVAFWCDPISGHATLYWYRQILGQGPELLVQFQDESVVDDSQLPKDRFSAERLKGVDSTLKIQPAELGDSAMYLCASSWGRGQPQHFGDGTRLSIL.

The chain combines TRBV4-3 with TRBJ2-5; D uncertain. Germline CDR1 and CDR2: LGHNA and YSLEER. This CDR3 has 13 residues. With 4 bases removed from V and 7 bases from J, the gap between germline ends came to 13 bases. CDR3 residues: CASSLVGDGTQYF. CDR3 bases: TGCGCCAGCAGCCTTGTAGGAGACGGGACCCAGTACTTC.

The chain combines TRBV2 with TRBJ1-5; the D is unclear. Germline lookup yields CDR1 SNHLY and CDR2 FYNNEI. V shed 4 bases and J shed 9 bases, with 19 bases lying between them. The CDR3 contains 15 residues. This chain's CDR3 is CASSASGGRISPQHF. As DNA, the CDR3 is TGTGCCAGCAGTGCGTCTGGAGGCAGGATCTCGCCCCAGCATTTT.

About this clone itself: This specimen includes other DNA sequences encoding the same CDR3. The chain combines TRBV4-2 with TRBJ1-3; D uncertain. The CDR3 is 16 amino acids. In germline, CDR1 is LGHNA, CDR2 YNFKEQ. Trimming removed 2 bases from V and 0 bases from J, with 11 bases in between. This CDR3 is CASSQPDTTSGNTIYF. The CDR3 DNA sequence: TGTGCCAGCAGCCAACCCGACACCACCTCTGGAAACACCATATATTTT.

The V and J genes are TRBV9 and TRBJ2-7, with D hard to call. There are 13 residues in the CDR3. The germline CDR1 and CDR2 sequences are SGDLS and YYNGEE. Trimming took 0 bases from V and 3 from J, leaving 7 bases between them. CDR3 loop: CASSVAPGYEQYF. DNA for the CDR3: TGTGCCAGCAGCGTAGCACCTGGCTACGAGCAGTACTTC.

This chain connects TRBV19 to TRBJ2-1, with TRBD1 matching over 7 bases. CDR3 length: 15 residues. V dropped 5 bases and J dropped 10; count of bases not matched to a gene: 14. Germline CDR1 is LNHDA and CDR2 is SQIVND (reference sequence). This chain's CDR3 is CASSPGRGQQGEQFF. For the CDR3, the DNA is TGTGCCAGTAGTCCCGGACGGGGACAGCAAGGGGAGCAGTTCTTC.

V gene TRBV5-5 combines with J gene TRBJ2-1, with no clear D. Between the trimmed V and J ends, which lost 1 base and 0 bases, there was a span of 8 bases. The CDR3 is made up of 15 amino acids. Germline V gene lookup returns CDR1 SGHKS and CDR2 YYEKEE (reference sequence). CDR3 protein: CASSLQTSSYNEQFF. In DNA form, the CDR3 reads TGTGCCAGCAGCTTGCAGACAAGCTCCTACAATGAGCAGTTCTTC.

V gene TRBV5-1 combines with J gene TRBJ2-6, with D perhaps matching TRBD1 (6 bases). In germline, CDR1 is SGHRS, CDR2 YFSETQ. This CDR3 spans 17 amino acids. V was trimmed by 3 bases and J by 0 bases, leaving 13 bases between them. CDR3 sequence: CASSWGPHGSGANVLTF. In DNA, the CDR3 is TGCGCCAGCAGCTGGGGGCCCCACGGCTCTGGGGCCAACGTCCTGACTTTC.

A word on this clone: Compared with germline, one end of the junction differs, possibly owing to a read error. The rearrangement joins TRBV5-1 to TRBJ2-1; TRBD1 matches at 10 bases. Germline CDR1 and CDR2: SGHRS and YFSETQ. The CDR3 is made up of 13 amino acids. The CDR3 here is CASSLDRGQGMVF. The CDR3 DNA reads as TGCGCCAGCAGCTTGGATCGGGGACAGGGGATGGTCTTC.

The genes are TRBV20-1 and TRBJ1-1, with D possibly being TRBD1 (5 bases). This CDR3 contains 11 residues. Trimming took 5 bases from V and 5 from J, leaving 9 bases between them. Germline V gene data show CDR1 as DFQATT and CDR2 as SNEGSKA (reference sequence). The CDR3 bases are TGCAGTGCTCGGGGGGAGACTGAAGCTTTCTTT. This sequence encodes CSARGETEAFF.

V gene TRBV2 combines with J gene TRBJ2-3, with D possibly TRBD2 on 6 matching bases. V lost 5 bases and J 3 bases, leaving 15 bases between the germline ends. Germline loops: CDR1 SNHLY, CDR2 FYNNEI. The CDR3 is made up of 15 amino acids. The CDR3 spells CASSLGRLETDTQYF. The CDR3 nucleotides read TGTGCCAGCAGTCTAGGGCGACTAGAGACAGATACGCAGTATTTT.

The chain couples TRBV27 to TRBJ2-6; D call uncertain. The V gene lost 5 bases and the J gene lost 4 bases, with 21 bases spanning the gap. The germline V gene has CDR1 MNHEY and CDR2 SMNVEV (reference sequence). The CDR3 is 18 residues long. The CDR3 DNA reads as TGTGCCAGCAGTCCGAGGCCGACACTCTTCTCAGGGGCCAACGTCCTGACTTTC. This codes for CASSPRPTLFSGANVLTF.

In this sample, this clone turned up a few times. The J gene is TRBJ2-1, the V gene TRBV3-1 (or the pseudogene TRBV3-2); D uncertain. V was pared by 6 bases and J by 0 bases, with 9 bases between. The CDR3 loop spans 14 amino acids. Germline V lookup: CDR1 LGHDT, CDR2 YNNKEL (reference sequence). DNA for the CDR3: TGTGCCAGCAGTGTGCGGAGCTCCTACAATGAGCAGTTCTTC. It codes for CASSVRSSYNEQFF.

The chain has TRBV27 and TRBJ2-3; 9 bases match TRBD2. V shed 7 bases and J 4 bases; nucleotides not matched to a gene: 12. Germline V gene lookup returns CDR1 MNHEY and CDR2 SMNVEV (reference sequence). There are 16 residues in the CDR3. The DNA of the CDR3 is TGTGCCAGCAATCAGTTTGCTAGCGGGACGGCAGATACGCAGTATTTT. It encodes CASNQFASGTADTQYF.

The chain recombines TRBV4-1 with TRBJ1-2; D might be TRBD1 (6 bases). The germline CDR1 and CDR2 sequences are MGHRA and YSYEKL. The length of the CDR3 is 15 residues. V lost 1 base and J lost 5, with 14 bases in between. CDR3 region: CASSQGPGQVYGYTF. DNA of the CDR3: TGCGCCAGCAGCCAAGGTCCGGGACAAGTTTATGGCTACACCTTC.

The sample holds one count of this clone. The chain carries TRBV5-4 and TRBJ1-2; D uncertain. This CDR3 has 16 residues. The germline V gene encodes CDR1 SGHNT and CDR2 YYREEE (reference sequence). V lost 0 bases, J lost 0 bases, and 12 bases lay in between. The CDR3 DNA sequence: TGTGCCAGCAGCTTGGGGGGAACACGGACTAACTATGGCTACACCTTC. Its translation is CASSLGGTRTNYGYTF.

This clone was counted between two and nine times. The rearrangement joins TRBV6-5 to TRBJ1-6; possibly TRBD1 for D (5 bases). The CDR3 extends over 14 amino acids. The germline CDR1 and CDR2 sequences are MNHEY and SVGAGI. V dropped 5 bases and J dropped 10 bases, with 15 bases sitting between them. This chain's CDR3 is CASSSTGSRSPLHF. As DNA, the CDR3 is TGTGCCAGCAGTAGTACAGGTTCGCGGTCACCCCTCCACTTT.

CDR3 region: CASSFSAGVPPDTQYF. The CDR3 nucleotides read TGCGCCAGCAGCTTTTCCGCGGGGGTTCCCCCAGATACGCAGTATTTT. The V gene is TRBV5-1, the J gene TRBJ2-3, with 7 positions matching TRBD2. The J segment lost 4 bases and the V segment lost 2 bases, leaving 10 bases of the junction unmatched. The germline CDR1 and CDR2 sequences are SGHRS and YFSETQ. This CDR3 contains 16 residues.

The rearrangement joins TRBV11-3 to TRBJ2-3, with 10 bases lining up with TRBD2. J gave up 0 bases and V 6 bases, and 12 bases lay outside the gene matches. CDR3 length: 18 residues. Germline CDR1 is SGHNT and CDR2 is YENEEA. This CDR3 reads CASSRGLASYLSTDTQYF. The CDR3 DNA sequence: TGTGCCAGCAGTCGGGGACTAGCGAGCTATCTTAGCACAGATACGCAGTATTTT.

This clone has a handful of counts. The sample contains more than one DNA sequence encoding this CDR3. CDR3 sequence reads: CASSISAGGYGYTF. The CDR3 nucleotides read TGTGCCAGTAGTATATCCGCAGGGGGCTATGGCTACACCTTC. The V and J genes are TRBV19 and TRBJ1-2; 7 nucleotides align to TRBD1. Germline V gene sequence: CDR1 LNHDA, CDR2 SQIVND (reference sequence). J lost 4 bases, V lost 2 bases, and 4 bases had no gene match. The CDR3 sequence is 14 residues long.